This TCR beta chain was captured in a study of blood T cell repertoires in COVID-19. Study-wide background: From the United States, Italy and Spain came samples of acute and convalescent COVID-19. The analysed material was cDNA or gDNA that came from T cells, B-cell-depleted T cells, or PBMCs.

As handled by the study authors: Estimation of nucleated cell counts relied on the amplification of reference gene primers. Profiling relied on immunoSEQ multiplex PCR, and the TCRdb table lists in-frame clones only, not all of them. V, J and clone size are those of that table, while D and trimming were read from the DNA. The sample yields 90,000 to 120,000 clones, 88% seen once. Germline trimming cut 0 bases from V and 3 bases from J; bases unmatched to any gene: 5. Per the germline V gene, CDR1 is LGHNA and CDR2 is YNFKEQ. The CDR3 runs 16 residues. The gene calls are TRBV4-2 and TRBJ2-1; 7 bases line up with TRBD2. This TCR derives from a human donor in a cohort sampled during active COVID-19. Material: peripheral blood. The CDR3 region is CASSQEPAGLYNEQFF. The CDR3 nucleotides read TGTGCCAGCAGCCAAGAACCAGCGGGGCTCTACAATGAGCAGTTCTTC.